These T cell receptor beta chains were read from a single sample in a study of T-cell reconstitution after alpha-beta-depleted transplantation in children. MiXCR, run by TCRdb on the PCR reads, gives a single entry per CDR3 protein. The sample holds 280,000 or so distinct CDR3 sequences, under 14% seen once. The input for sequencing was peripheral blood, taken 180 days after TCRalphabeta/CD19-depleted stem cell transplant. These receptors were obtained from a male patient aged 2 to 9 who had a stem cell transplant for chronic granulomatous disease, so the T cells may come from the graft donor. Each CDR3 is given with its conserved first and last residue. The order of the fields is CDR3 length, J gene, clone size, V gene, CDR3 protein. Clone sizes are given selectively: once, few, many, or a class where the clone is expanded.

13	TRBJ1-3	many	TRBV7-2	CASSLISADTIYF
16	TRBJ1-5	many	TRBV7-2	CASSSPRDRDDQPQHF
15	TRBJ2-2	many	TRBV2	CASSEEGPFTGELFF
12	TRBJ2-1	many	TRBV5-1	CASSFQEGEQFF
11	TRBJ2-1	many	TRBV7-9	CASSLHAEQFF
17	TRBJ2-1	many	TRBV12-3/TRBV12-4	CASSPPGIRITYNEQFF
19	TRBJ1-1	many	TRBV14	CASSQDWAGTGATNTEAFF
15	TRBJ1-2	NA	TRBV7-2	CASSFDLQGSYGYTF
13	TRBJ1-4	NA	TRBV28	CATLRGFNEKLFF
15	TRBJ2-7	NA	TRBV5-1	CASSLDVPGLGGQYF
12	TRBJ2-7	many	TRBV6-5	CASSPSSGEQYF
15	TRBJ2-7	many	TRBV20-1	CSATPGTSGPMAQYF
14	TRBJ2-5	many	TRBV9	CASSVGGYQETQYF
13	TRBJ2-3	NA	TRBV29-1	CSVCGRHTNTQYF
15	TRBJ2-3	many	TRBV11-2	CASSLVTLATDTQYF
13	TRBJ2-7	many	TRBV12-3/TRBV12-4	CASNNRSSYEQYF
14	TRBJ2-1	many	TRBV29-1	CSVEPRLRPNEQFF
12	TRBJ1-2	many	TRBV28	CASSFPPNGYTF
15	TRBJ2-3	many	TRBV5-5	CASSQVSGSGDTQYF
12	TRBJ1-5	NA	TRBV4-2	CASSQVEQPQHF
14	TRBJ2-5	many	TRBV29-1	CSGGRLAGPETQYF
15	TRBJ2-1	NA	TRBV30	CAWSARDLPYNEQFF
14	TRBJ2-2	many	TRBV9	CASSRGGTTGELFF
17	TRBJ2-1	few	TRBV20-1	CSAGNLRAATKWGEQFF
14	TRBJ2-5	many	TRBV20-1	CSAQDRKVQETQYF
12	TRBJ1-4	many	TRBV21-1	CASSKKEEKLFF
15	TRBJ2-5	many	TRBV12-3/TRBV12-4	CASSFHLGSGETQYF
13	TRBJ1-3	many	TRBV20-1	CSASGGEVDTIYF
15	TRBJ1-2	NA	TRBV27	CASSSRRTGAYGYTF
14	TRBJ1-4	many	TRBV18	CASSPRTGPEKLFF
14	TRBJ2-1	once	TRBV7-9	CASSREISYNEQFF
16	TRBJ2-4	few	TRBV7-9	CASSPGTGGGENIQYF
17	TRBJ2-1	many	TRBV6-2/TRBV6-3	CASSWFSGRENYNEQFF
15	TRBJ2-1	many	TRBV5-1	CASSSRESRNNEQFF
15	TRBJ2-1	many	TRBV7-2	CASSPKGQGNSEQFF
13	TRBJ2-7	NA	TRBV29-1	CSVDTSGSYEQYF
16	TRBJ2-2	many	TRBV3-1	CASSQVAGANTGELFF
13	TRBJ2-1	many	TRBV30	CAWSGLASDEQFF
13	TRBJ2-5	many	TRBV20-1	CSGTGALGETQYF
16	TRBJ1-6	NA	TRBV12-3/TRBV12-4	CASSLTATGEISPLHF
12	TRBJ2-7	many	TRBV12-3/TRBV12-4	CASSSDSYEQYF
18	TRBJ2-1	many	TRBV30	CAWRDPLGALYSYNEQFF